A single TCR beta chain is shown here with its context. One end of the junction fails to match germline, which may point to a read error. The data were taken from a study of blood T cell repertoires in COVID-19. The overall study: Material from acute and convalescent COVID-19 was sourced from the United States, Italy and Spain. T cells, B-cell-depleted T cells, or PBMCs provided the cDNA or gDNA that served as material.

This CDR3 comprises 16 residues. Looked up from germline, CDR1 is LGHDT and CDR2 is YNNKEL (reference sequence). Original methodology: Estimated nucleated cell counts came from reference gene primer amplification. The protocol was immunoSEQ multiplex PCR, while the TCRdb copy is restricted to in-frame clones and leaves out a portion. V and J calls plus clone size are reproduced from that table; the DNA served to infer D and trimming. Of tens of thousands of clones in the sample, roughly 76% are singletons; the top ten hold 60%. The sample taken for sequencing was peripheral blood. The source of this sequence is a woman of 80 years or more with acute or convalescent COVID-19. This chain links TRBV3-1 (or the pseudogene TRBV3-2) with TRBJ1-6; 7 bases map to TRBD1. CDR3 coding DNA: TGTGCCAGCAGCCAAAGGACAGGAAATAATAATTCACCCCTCCGCTTT. It encodes CASSQRTGNNNSPLRF.